Following are 15 T cell receptor beta chains from one sample sequenced in a study of blood T cell repertoires in COVID-19. TCRdb's table, derived via immunoSEQ multiplex PCR, lists solely in-frame clones and lacks some. This sample has 170,000 or so clones, with around 80% found just once. The sequencing sample was made of peripheral blood. The origin of the receptors is a man in his 70s with active or convalescent COVID-19.

The chain uses TRBV4-3 and TRBJ1-1; D gene uncertain. There are 15 residues in the CDR3. In germline, CDR1 is LGHNA, CDR2 YSLEER. V lost 0 bases and J lost 10, with 18 bases in between. The CDR3 is CASSQDWGSPRGAFF. The CDR3 nucleotides are TGCGCCAGCAGCCAAGATTGGGGTTCCCCCCGGGGAGCTTTCTTT.

The chain links TRBV6-1 to TRBJ2-5; a possible D gene is TRBD2 (5 bases). The CDR3 has 14 amino acids. V shed 3 bases and J shed 5 bases, with 13 bases lying between them. CDR1 is MNHNS and CDR2 is SASEGT in the germline V gene. This chain's CDR3 is CASSEDSGRETQYF. DNA of the CDR3: TGTGCCAGCAGTGAGGACTCGGGCCGGGAGACCCAGTACTTC.

This sequence joins TRBV18 and TRBJ2-2, with D maybe TRBD1 (6 bases). This CDR3 contains 17 residues. Per the germline V gene, CDR1 is KGHSH and CDR2 is LQKENI. Trimming left V 4 bases short and J 1 base short, with 16 bases between. CDR3 DNA sequence: TGTGCCAGCTCACTCCCACCGGACAGCCAGAACACCGGGGAGCTGTTTTTT. Its translation is CASSLPPDSQNTGELFF. The variable domain in full, with the rest retrieved from reference TRBV18 and TRBJ2-2, is NAGVMQNPRHLVRRRGQEARLRCSPMKGHSHVYWYRQLPEEGLKFMVYLQKENIIDESGMPKERFSAEFPKEGPSILRIQQVVRGDSAAYFCASSLPPDSQNTGELFFGEGSRLTVL.

The chain recombines TRBV3-1 (or the pseudogene TRBV3-2) with TRBJ2-2, with no clear D. The CDR3 has 13 amino acids. Trimming shortened V by 4 bases and J by 6 bases, and 9 bases separated the two germline ends. Germline-derived CDR1 and CDR2 are LGHDT and YNNKEL (reference sequence). This CDR3 reads CASSRSNAGELFF. Written as DNA, the CDR3 is TGTGCCAGCAGCCGATCTAATGCCGGGGAGCTGTTTTTT.

The gene calls are TRBV7-2 and TRBJ2-7, with D unresolved. Germline V lookup: CDR1 SGHTA, CDR2 FQGNSA. Trimming removed 6 bases at V and 5 bases at J, with 14 bases between. The CDR3 runs to 13 residues. CDR3 loop: CASSGQQAHEQYF. The CDR3 DNA reads as TGTGCCAGCAGTGGGCAGCAGGCCCACGAGCAGTACTTC.

The genes are TRBV3-1 (or the pseudogene TRBV3-2) and TRBJ2-7, with D perhaps TRBD1 (6 bases). The ends were cut back, 0 bases at V and 6 bases at J, with 18 bases in the middle. The CDR3 is made up of 16 amino acids. Germline assignment: CDR1 LGHDT and CDR2 YNNKEL (reference sequence). The CDR3 sequence: CASSQDRGWTVSEQYF. The CDR3 DNA reads as TGTGCCAGCAGCCAAGATCGTGGGTGGACAGTCAGCGAGCAGTACTTC.

This chain uses TRBV2 with TRBJ1-1; D is perhaps TRBD1 (6 bases). The CDR3 sequence is 13 residues long. Trimming left V 6 bases short and J 4 bases short, with 12 bases between. Germline V gene data show CDR1 as SNHLY and CDR2 as FYNNEI. DNA for the CDR3: TGTGCCAGCAGCCGGGACATCTTCACTGAAGCTTTCTTT. Its protein is CASSRDIFTEAFF.

The chain joins TRBV5-1 to TRBJ2-1; D call uncertain. The CDR3 has 14 amino acids. V was shortened by 1 base and J by 3 bases, with 8 bases between the two germline ends. Germline V gene lookup returns CDR1 SGHRS and CDR2 YFSETQ. CDR3: CASSLSPSYNEQFF. In DNA, the CDR3 is TGCGCCAGCAGCTTGTCCCCTAGCTACAATGAGCAGTTCTTC.

The CDR3, as DNA: TGCACCAGCAGCCAATCCCTGGGCGGGAGAGCCGGAGAGACCCAGTACTTC. Its protein is CTSSQSLGGRAGETQYF. The V and J genes are TRBV1 and TRBJ2-5; the table names TRBD2, a call not compared with the DNA. TRBV1 constitutes a pseudogene. There are 17 residues in the CDR3.

This chain connects TRBV5-1 to TRBJ2-3, with 7 nucleotides matching TRBD1. Germline-derived CDR1 and CDR2 are SGHRS and YFSETQ. With 0 bases clipped from V and 1 base from J, the junction kept 2 bases outside the gene matches. The CDR3 has 15 amino acids. CDR3 protein: CASSLVDRGTDTQYF. The CDR3 bases are TGCGCCAGCAGCTTGGTAGACAGGGGCACAGATACGCAGTATTTT.

This clone was seen more than once but under ten times. The gene calls are TRBV27 and TRBJ1-6, with D possibly matching TRBD1 (5 bases). The length of the CDR3 is 15 residues. Trimming shortened V by 5 bases and J by 7 bases, and 15 bases separated the two germline ends. Germline V gives CDR1 MNHEY, CDR2 SMNVEV (reference sequence). The CDR3 nucleotides read TGTGCCAGCAGTCCGACAGCGAACCGCAATTCACCCCTCCACTTT. Protein: CASSPTANRNSPLHF.

V and J are TRBV5-1 and TRBJ2-1, with D possibly being TRBD1 (5 bases). V shed 0 bases and J shed 5 bases, with 12 bases lying between them. This CDR3 is 15 amino acids long. CDR1 SGHRS and CDR2 YFSETQ come from the germline V gene. The CDR3 DNA follows: TGCGCCAGCAGCTTGGCCCAGGGCCCACACAATGAGCAGTTCTTC. This translates into CASSLAQGPHNEQFF.

This chain connects TRBV6-5 to TRBJ1-2; D call uncertain. Trimming took off 5 bases at V and 5 bases at J, with 12 bases between the two ends. The CDR3 is 13 residues long. Germline V gene sequence: CDR1 MNHEY, CDR2 SVGAGI. CDR3 amino acids: CASSLGGLYGYTF. The CDR3 nucleotides read TGTGCCAGCAGTCTTGGAGGGTTGTATGGCTACACCTTC.

This clone turned up a few times. V is TRBV4-1 and J is TRBJ1-5; D unclear. Trimming removed 0 bases from V and 3 bases from J, with 9 bases in between. Germline-derived CDR1 and CDR2 are MGHRA and YSYEKL. This CDR3 spans 15 amino acids. The CDR3 here is CASSQESGVNQPQHF. DNA for the CDR3: TGCGCCAGCAGCCAAGAATCAGGCGTCAATCAGCCCCAGCATTTT.

This chain joins TRBV29-1 and TRBJ2-2, with 7 positions matching TRBD1. Trimming cost V 5 bases and J 3 bases; bases outside gene matches: 6. This CDR3 is 14 amino acids long. Per the germline V gene, CDR1 is SQVTM and CDR2 is ANQGSEA. CDR3 loop: CSVTRGTDTGELFF. The DNA of the CDR3 is TGCAGCGTTACCAGGGGGACGGACACCGGGGAGCTGTTTTTT.